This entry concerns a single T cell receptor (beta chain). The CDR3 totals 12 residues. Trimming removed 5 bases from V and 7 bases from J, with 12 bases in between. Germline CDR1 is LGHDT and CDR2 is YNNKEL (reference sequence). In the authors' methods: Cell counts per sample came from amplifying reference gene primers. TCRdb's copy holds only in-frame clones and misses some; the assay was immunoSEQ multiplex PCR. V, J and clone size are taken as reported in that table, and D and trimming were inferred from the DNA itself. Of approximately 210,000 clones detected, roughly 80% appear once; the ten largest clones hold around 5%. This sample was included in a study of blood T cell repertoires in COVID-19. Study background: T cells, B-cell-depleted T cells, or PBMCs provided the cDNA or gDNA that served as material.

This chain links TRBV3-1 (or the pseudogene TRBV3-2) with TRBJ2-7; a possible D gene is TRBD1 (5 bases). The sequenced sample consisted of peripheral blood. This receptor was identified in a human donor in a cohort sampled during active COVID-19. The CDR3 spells CASSANKGEQYF. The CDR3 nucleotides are TGTGCCAGCAGCGCAAATAAGGGGGAGCAGTACTTC.